The T cell receptor beta chain under discussion was sequenced for a study of identical twins. V shed 8 bases and J shed 3 bases, with 8 bases lying between them. The CDR3 totals 13 residues. Germline loops: CDR1 MNHEY, CDR2 SMNVEV (reference sequence). TCRdb ran MiXCR on the 5' RACE reads and lists one entry per CDR3 protein. The table includes a few hundred thousand distinct CDR3 sequences, approximately 16% detected once. A further study also used this sample, focusing on yellow fever vaccine responses in identical twins.

The clonotype comes from a woman under 30 in good health. Sequencing was done on a sample of CD4+ T cells sorted from blood. The chain joins TRBV27 to TRBJ2-6, with D hard to call. CDR3: CASRYNGANVLTF. In DNA, the CDR3 is TGTGCCAGCCGATACAATGGGGCCAACGTCCTGACTTTC. Using reference TRBV27 and TRBJ2-6 for the parts outside the CDR3, the full variable domain is EAQVTQNPRYLITVTGKKLTVTCSQNMNHEYMSWYRQDPGLGLRQIYYSMNVEVTDKGDVPEGYKVSRKEKRNFPLILESPSPNQTSLYFCASRYNGANVLTFGAGSRLTVL.